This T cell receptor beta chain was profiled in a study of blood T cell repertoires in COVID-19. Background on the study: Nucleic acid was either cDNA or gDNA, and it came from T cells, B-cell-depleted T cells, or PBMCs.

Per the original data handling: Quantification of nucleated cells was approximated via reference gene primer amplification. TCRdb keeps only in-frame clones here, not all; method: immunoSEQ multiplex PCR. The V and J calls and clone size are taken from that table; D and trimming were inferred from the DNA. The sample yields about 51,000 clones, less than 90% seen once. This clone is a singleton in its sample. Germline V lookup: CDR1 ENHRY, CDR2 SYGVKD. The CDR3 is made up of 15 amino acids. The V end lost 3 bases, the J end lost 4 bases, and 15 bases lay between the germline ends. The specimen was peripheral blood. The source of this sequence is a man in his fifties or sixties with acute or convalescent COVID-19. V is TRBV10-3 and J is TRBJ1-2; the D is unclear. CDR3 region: CAISEMGSNPYGYTF. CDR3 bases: TGTGCCATCAGTGAAATGGGGAGTAATCCCTATGGCTACACCTTC.